The rows below give T cell receptor beta chains drawn from one sample of a study of control samples from healthy donors and cancer patients. The protocol was immunoSEQ multiplex PCR, while the TCRdb copy is restricted to in-frame clones and leaves out a portion. Altogether 130,000 to 150,000 clones are present, 88% being singletons, with the ten largest covering roughly 9%. Sequenced input: blood. The receptors originated from a woman under 40 in good health. The CDR3 runs from the conserved cysteine through the conserved F or W. D genes are given only for firm matches. Expanded clones get a size class; other rows say once, few or many, or leave the size out.

-	TRBJ2-2	TRBV10-3	-	TGTGCCATCAACGTCGGGGGTCCAAGCGACACCGGGGAGCTGTTTTTT	CAINVGGPSDTGELFF
-	TRBJ1-5	TRBV2	-	TGTGCCAGCAGTGATGACAGTTTCAATCAGCCCCAGCATTTT	CASSDDSFNQPQHF
-	TRBJ2-7	TRBV2	TRBD1	TGTGCCAGCATTCGTAACAGGGGGCCCTACGAGCAGTACTTC	CASIRNRGPYEQYF
-	TRBJ1-4	TRBV6-2/TRBV6-3	TRBD1	TGTGCCAGCAGCCCCCTCACCAGGGGGGGAGAAAAACTGTTTTTT	CASSPLTRGGEKLFF
once	TRBJ2-7	TRBV6-2/TRBV6-3	TRBD2	TGTGCCAGCAGTTACGGGGCTAGCGGGAGCTACGAGCAGTACTTC	CASSYGASGSYEQYF
-	TRBJ2-1	TRBV7-6	-	TGTGCCAGCATCCCGGGGTACTCCAGGGGCGATGAGCAGTTCTTC	CASIPGYSRGDEQFF
-	TRBJ1-1	TRBV14	-	TGTGCCAGCAGCCAAGTCGTAACTACCCTTGGTCACCCTGAAGCTTTCTTT	CASSQVVTTLGHPEAFF
-	TRBJ1-2	TRBV5-4	-	TGTGCCAGCAGCCGCGAAGCCGGGAGCTATGGCTACACCTTC	CASSREAGSYGYTF
once	TRBJ2-5	TRBV19	-	TGTGCCACTGGGGGGCTGGAGACCCAGTACTTC	CATGGLETQYF
-	TRBJ2-5	TRBV5-1	-	TGCGCCAGCAGCCCCACGGACAGCCCTGGGGAGACCCAGTACTTC	CASSPTDSPGETQYF
-	TRBJ2-7	TRBV18	-	TGTGCCAGCTCACCACTGGGCAACCTCTACGAGCAGTACTTC	CASSPLGNLYEQYF
-	TRBJ1-1	TRBV15	TRBD1	TGTGCCACCAGCAGGGTGACAGGGTCTGAAGCTTTCTTT	CATSRVTGSEAFF
few	TRBJ2-1	TRBV27	-	TGTGCCAGCAGCCCCGGGTGGGGTCTGGGCGCTGAGCAGTTCTTC	CASSPGWGLGAEQFF
-	TRBJ2-7	TRBV7-9	-	TGTGCCAGCAGGGAATTACCGGACTCCTACGAGCAGTACTTC	CASRELPDSYEQYF
-	TRBJ2-7	TRBV6-5	-	TGTGCCAGCAGGGGAGGGACATCAACCTACGAGCAGTACTTC	CASRGGTSTYEQYF
-	TRBJ1-6	TRBV19	-	TGTGCCAGTAAAACAGGGACCAATTCACCCCTCCACTTT	CASKTGTNSPLHF
once	TRBJ1-5	TRBV7-9	-	TGTGCCAGCAGCCCTGATAATCAGCCCCAGCATTTT	CASSPDNQPQHF
-	TRBJ1-2	TRBV3-1/TRBV3-2	-	TGTGCCAGCAGCCAAGAACGGGGTCCATATGGCTACACCTTC	CASSQERGPYGYTF
-	TRBJ2-5	TRBV21-1	-	TGTGCCAGCAGCAAATCCGGGACACTCCGAGAGACCCAGTACTTC	CASSKSGTLRETQYF
-	TRBJ2-6	TRBV5-6	-	TGTGCCAGCAGCTTGCGGGGTCCCGGGGCCAACGTCCTGACTTTC	CASSLRGPGANVLTF
-	TRBJ2-1	TRBV6-5	-	TGTGCCAGCAGTTCTCGGACCGAGCAGTTCTTC	CASSSRTEQFF
-	TRBJ2-7	TRBV7-8	TRBD2	TGTGCCAGCAGCTTACTAGCGGGAGAGGGCGAGCAGTACTTC	CASSLLAGEGEQYF
-	TRBJ2-1	TRBV5-1	-	TGCGCCAGCAGCTTGGCCTCAGGGATGTGGACCTACAATGAGCAGTTCTTC	CASSLASGMWTYNEQFF
-	TRBJ2-2	TRBV14	TRBD2	TGTGCCAGCAGCCGGCGAGCGGGAGGGTTCACCGGGGAGCTGTTTTTT	CASSRRAGGFTGELFF
-	TRBJ2-2	TRBV7-2	TRBD2	TGTGCCAGCAGCCGCGGGACTAGCGGGAGGACCGGGGAGCTGTTTTTT	CASSRGTSGRTGELFF
-	TRBJ1-2	TRBV3-1/TRBV3-2	-	TGTGCCAGCAGCCGGGACCCTCGGGCCACCTATGGCTACACCTTC	CASSRDPRATYGYTF
-	TRBJ2-7	TRBV5-1	-	TGCGCCAGCAGCTCTCAAGTGAGTCCCGAGCAGTACTTC	CASSSQVSPEQYF
-	TRBJ1-2	TRBV7-2	-	TGTGCCAGCAGCTTAAGGGGCGATCACTATGGCTACACCTTC	CASSLRGDHYGYTF
-	TRBJ1-5	TRBV7-8	TRBD1	TGTGCCAGCACCGGGGCCCCAGGGGGTGATCAGCCCCAGCATTTT	CASTGAPGGDQPQHF
-	TRBJ1-1	TRBV11-2	-	TGTGCCAGCAGCTGGGGGGACACGGCAGCTTTCTTT	CASSWGDTAAFF
-	TRBJ1-2	TRBV9	TRBD1	TGTGCCAGCAGCGTAGGGACAGGGGGTGGCTATGGCTACACCTTC	CASSVGTGGGYGYTF
-	TRBJ1-1	TRBV12-3/TRBV12-4	-	TGTGCCAGCAGTTTATGGCGGTCCGCTGAAGCTTTCTTT	CASSLWRSAEAFF
once	TRBJ2-3	TRBV7-9	TRBD1	TGTGCCAGCAGGGCGGACAGGGATGCGGATACGCAGTATTTT	CASRADRDADTQYF
-	TRBJ1-1	TRBV11-2	-	TGTGCCAGCAGCTTAGTAGCTGTTATGAACACTGAAGCTTTCTTT	CASSLVAVMNTEAFF
-	TRBJ2-1	TRBV24-1	-	TGTGCCACCAGTGACTACAATGAGCAGTTCTTC	CATSDYNEQFF
-	TRBJ2-7	TRBV28	-	TGTGCCAGCAGTTCTTTTACAGGGTACGAGCAGTACTTC	CASSSFTGYEQYF
-	TRBJ2-7	TRBV27	TRBD2	TGTGCCAGCAGCCAGACAGGCGGGGGGTACGAGCAGTACTTC	CASSQTGGGYEQYF
-	TRBJ2-1	TRBV2	-	TGTGCCAGCACCCCGGGGTGGGGATACAATGAGCAGTTCTTC	CASTPGWGYNEQFF
-	TRBJ1-1	TRBV7-3	-	TGTGCCAGCAGCTTAAATATAAGGGTCTCTGAAGCTTTCTTT	CASSLNIRVSEAFF
-	TRBJ1-2	TRBV19	-	TGTGCCAGTTCAAGCCCAGCTAACTATGGCTACACCTTC	CASSSPANYGYTF
-	TRBJ1-1	TRBV14	-	TGTGCCAGCAGCCGATGGGACGAGAAAGCTTTCTTT	CASSRWDEKAFF
-	TRBJ1-4	TRBV9	-	TGTGCCAGCAGCCCTCCAGGGGCCGACAATGAAAAACTGTTTTTT	CASSPPGADNEKLFF
-	TRBJ1-6	TRBV9	TRBD1	TGTGCCAGCAGCATCGGACAGGGGGATAATTCACCCCTCCACTTT	CASSIGQGDNSPLHF